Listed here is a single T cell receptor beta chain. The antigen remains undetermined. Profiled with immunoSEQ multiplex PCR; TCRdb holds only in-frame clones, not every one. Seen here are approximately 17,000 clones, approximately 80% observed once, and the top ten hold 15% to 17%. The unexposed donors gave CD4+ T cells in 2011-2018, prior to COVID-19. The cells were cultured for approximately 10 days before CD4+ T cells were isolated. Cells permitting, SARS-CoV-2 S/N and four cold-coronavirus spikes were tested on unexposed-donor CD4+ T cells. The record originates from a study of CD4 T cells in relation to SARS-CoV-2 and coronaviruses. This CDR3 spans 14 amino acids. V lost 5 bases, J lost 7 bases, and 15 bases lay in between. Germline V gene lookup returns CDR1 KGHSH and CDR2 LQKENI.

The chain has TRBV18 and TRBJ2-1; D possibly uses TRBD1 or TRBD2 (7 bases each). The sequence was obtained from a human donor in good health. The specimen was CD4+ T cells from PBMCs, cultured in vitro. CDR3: CASSGGDRTNEQFF. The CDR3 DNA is TGTGCCAGCTCAGGGGGGGACAGAACAAATGAGCAGTTCTTC.